The 18 T cell receptor beta chains presented below share a single source sample, sequenced in a study of cytomegalovirus exposure and HLA in healthy donors. PCR was performed using 60 Vbeta and 13 Jbeta primers. Sequenced by immunoSEQ multiplex PCR; TCRdb stores in-frame clones only, minus some. The sample has about 190,000 clones, 81% seen once. The material sequenced was PBMCs. The receptors shown here come from a man aged 45 to 65 in good health and CMV-seronegative.

In this sample, this clone turned up a few times. The V gene is TRBV5-6, the J gene TRBJ1-4; no definite D call. This CDR3 comprises 9 residues. The germline V gene has CDR1 SGHDT and CDR2 YYEEEE. The germline V and J ends were trimmed by 7 bases and 14 bases, with 9 bases remaining between them. The chain's CDR3 is CASLEPLFF. The DNA of the CDR3 is TGTGCCAGCCTAGAGCCGCTGTTTTTT.

This chain connects TRBV6-4 to TRBJ2-1; D is perhaps TRBD1 (6 bases). Germline V CDR1 and CDR2: MRHNA, SNTAGT. V shed 11 bases and J shed 0 bases, with 17 bases lying between them. CDR3 length: 15 residues. In DNA form, the CDR3 reads TGTGCCGTCCACCGGGACACTTGCTCCTACAATGAGCAGTTCTTC. Encoded protein: CAVHRDTCSYNEQFF.

The chain combines TRBV6-5 with TRBJ2-1, with D perhaps TRBD2 (5 bases). Germline assignment: CDR1 MNHEY and CDR2 SVGAGI. Trimming took 2 bases from V and 6 from J, leaving 17 bases between them. This CDR3 has 16 amino acids. The CDR3 loop reads CASSYRLSGLGNEQFF. The CDR3, as DNA: TGTGCCAGCAGTTACCGCCTATCGGGGTTGGGCAATGAGCAGTTCTTC.

The chain joins TRBV4-2 to TRBJ2-1; no clear D gene. With 1 base removed from V and 4 bases from J, the gap between germline ends came to 5 bases. CDR1 and CDR2 (germline): LGHNA, YNFKEQ. The CDR3 is 13 amino acids. This CDR3 is CASSQVEYNEQFF. CDR3 nucleotides: TGTGCCAGCAGCCAAGTTGAGTACAATGAGCAGTTCTTC.

CDR3 DNA sequence: TGTGCCAGCACCAAAACTGAGTATGAGCAGTTCTTC. Amino acid sequence: CASTKTEYEQFF. The V gene is TRBV9, the J gene TRBJ2-1; D is ambiguous. Looked up from germline, CDR1 is SGDLS and CDR2 is YYNGEE. This CDR3 contains 12 residues. The ends were cut back, 6 bases at V and 8 bases at J, with 12 bases in the middle.

The genes are TRBV5-1 and TRBJ1-1, with 7 bases identical to TRBD1. The V gene end was trimmed by 0 bases and the J gene end by 8 bases; junction bases not matched to a gene: 4. The CDR3 loop spans 13 amino acids. The germline gives CDR1 SGHRS, CDR2 YFSETQ. As DNA, the CDR3 is TGCGCCAGCAGCTTGGGTCCGGGACAGGAAGCTTTCTTT. Amino acids: CASSLGPGQEAFF. Full variable domain (missing parts from reference TRBV5-1 and TRBJ1-1): KAGVTQTPRYLIKTRGQQVTLSCSPISGHRSVSWYQQTPGQGLQFLFEYFSETQRNKGNFPGRFSGRQFSNSRSEMNVSTLELGDSALYLCASSLGPGQEAFFGQGTRLTVV.

The chain joins TRBV6-5 to TRBJ2-7; 10 bases map to TRBD1. With 5 bases clipped from V and 4 bases from J, the junction kept 5 bases outside the gene matches. This CDR3 is built from 14 residues. The germline CDR1 and CDR2 sequences are MNHEY and SVGAGI. This CDR3 is CASSRGTGAYEQYF. The CDR3 region has the DNA TGTGCCAGCAGTCGCGGGACAGGGGCGTACGAGCAGTACTTC.

The chain joins TRBV4-2 to TRBJ2-4; 9 bases match TRBD1. CDR1 LGHNA and CDR2 YNFKEQ come from the germline V gene. Germline trimming cut 2 bases from V and 3 bases from J; bases unmatched to any gene: 14. The CDR3 length is 19 residues. CDR3 sequence: CASSQFSGTGLSDKNIQYF. The CDR3 DNA reads TGTGCCAGCAGCCAATTTTCCGGGACAGGGTTAAGTGACAAAAACATTCAGTACTTC.

Only one count was recorded for this clone. Compared with germline, one end of the junction differs, possibly owing to a read error. This chain uses TRBV10-3 with TRBJ1-3; no clear D. Germline V CDR1 and CDR2: ENHRY, SYGVKD. There are 14 residues in the CDR3. The CDR3 loop is CAISESSPGNTVYF. CDR3 coding DNA: TGTGCCATCAGTGAGTCCTCCCCAGGAAACACCGTATATTTT.

The rearrangement links TRBV5-1 to TRBJ2-5; possible D gene TRBD1, 6 bases. The J call is in doubt because the DNA end fits TRBJ2-7 better. Germline CDR1 SGHRS, CDR2 YFSETQ. The CDR3 is made up of 16 amino acids. The CDR3 protein is CASSSDSGAPLYEQYF. In DNA, the CDR3 is TGCGCCAGCAGCTCCGATTCAGGGGCCCCTCTCTACGAGCAGTACTTC.

The gene calls are TRBV5-4 and TRBJ1-2, with TRBD1 identical over 7 bases. CDR3 length: 13 amino acids. Per the germline V gene, CDR1 is SGHNT and CDR2 is YYREEE (reference sequence). The V and J ends lost 3 bases and 3 bases, in that order; junction bases with no gene match: 2. The CDR3 is CASSSGQDYGYTF. CDR3 DNA sequence: TGTGCCAGCAGCTCCGGACAGGACTATGGCTACACCTTC. The variable domain in full, with the rest retrieved from reference TRBV5-4 and TRBJ1-2, is ETGVTQSPTHLIKTRGQQVTLRCSSQSGHNTVSWYQQALGQGPQFIFQYYREEENGRGNFPPRFSGLQFPNYSSELNVNALELDDSALYLCASSSGQDYGYTFGSGTRLTVV.

The CDR3: CASSLGRGGNEQFF. The DNA for the CDR3 is TGTGCCAGCAGCCTTGGGCGGGGGGGCAATGAGCAGTTCTTC. This rearrangement joins TRBV27 to TRBJ2-1; 9 positions agree with TRBD2. This CDR3 spans 14 amino acids. Germline CDR1 and CDR2: MNHEY and SMNVEV (reference sequence). Germline trimming cut 6 bases from V and 6 bases from J; bases unmatched to any gene: 6.

The chain combines TRBV7-9 with TRBJ2-3, with 7 positions matching TRBD2. V dropped 1 base and J dropped 3; count of bases not matched to a gene: 7. The CDR3 loop spans 16 amino acids. CDR1 and CDR2 (germline): SEHNR, FQNEAQ (reference sequence). Written as DNA, the CDR3 is TGTGCCAGCAGCTTAGGTCTAGCGGAGGTGACAGATACGCAGTATTTT. Translated, it gives CASSLGLAEVTDTQYF. The full variable domain, its missing parts supplied by reference TRBV7-9 and TRBJ2-3, is DTGVSQNPRHKITKRGQNVTFRCDPISEHNRLYWYRQTLGQGPEFLTYFQNEAQLEKSRLLSDRFSAERPKGSFSTLEIQRTEQGDSAMYLCASSLGLAEVTDTQYFGPGTRLTVL.

The chain employs TRBV7-9 and TRBJ1-2, with 7 positions matching TRBD1. The CDR3 has 19 residues. The ends lost 2 bases at V and 9 bases at J; junction bases unmatched: 24. Germline CDR1 SEHNR, CDR2 FQNEAQ (reference sequence). This CDR3 is CASSLNVGPGTELFSSYTF. Written as DNA, the CDR3 is TGTGCCAGCAGCTTAAATGTCGGTCCCGGGACAGAGCTTTTTAGTAGCTACACCTTC.

The chain employs TRBV10-3 and TRBJ1-2, with 9 positions matching TRBD1. The CDR3 covers 15 residues. Germline V gene data show CDR1 as ENHRY and CDR2 as SYGVKD. The J segment lost 4 bases and the V segment lost 10 bases, leaving 13 bases of the junction unmatched. The CDR3 DNA follows: TGTGCCAGCAGGGCGTTGGACAGGGGAGCCTATGGCTACACCTTC. Amino acids: CASRALDRGAYGYTF.

V gene TRBV7-9 combines with J gene TRBJ1-2; 7 nucleotides line up with TRBD1. Germline V gives CDR1 SEHNR, CDR2 FQNEAQ (reference sequence). The CDR3 extends over 15 amino acids. V lost 1 base to trimming and J lost 2 bases; unmatched junction nucleotides: 4. In nucleotides, the CDR3 is TGTGCCAGCAGCTTAGGACAGGGTGTGAACTATGGCTACACCTTC. It translates to CASSLGQGVNYGYTF.

This rearrangement joins TRBV5-5 to TRBJ2-2; D is undetermined. Germline CDR1 SGHKS, CDR2 YYEKEE (reference sequence). This CDR3 has 14 residues. V lost 0 bases to trimming and J lost 8 bases, with 11 bases between them. Here the CDR3 reads CASSLGPLSGELFF. The CDR3 DNA sequence: TGTGCCAGCAGCTTGGGGCCCCTTTCAGGGGAGCTGTTTTTT.

The rearrangement uses TRBV18 and TRBJ1-2, with 8 nucleotides matching TRBD1. Looked up from germline, CDR1 is KGHSH and CDR2 is LQKENI. The CDR3 covers 12 residues. Germline trimming cut 5 bases from V and 8 bases from J; bases unmatched to any gene: 4. The CDR3 sequence: CASSDRGGGYTF. The CDR3 nucleotides are TGTGCCAGCTCAGACAGGGGTGGCGGCTACACCTTC.